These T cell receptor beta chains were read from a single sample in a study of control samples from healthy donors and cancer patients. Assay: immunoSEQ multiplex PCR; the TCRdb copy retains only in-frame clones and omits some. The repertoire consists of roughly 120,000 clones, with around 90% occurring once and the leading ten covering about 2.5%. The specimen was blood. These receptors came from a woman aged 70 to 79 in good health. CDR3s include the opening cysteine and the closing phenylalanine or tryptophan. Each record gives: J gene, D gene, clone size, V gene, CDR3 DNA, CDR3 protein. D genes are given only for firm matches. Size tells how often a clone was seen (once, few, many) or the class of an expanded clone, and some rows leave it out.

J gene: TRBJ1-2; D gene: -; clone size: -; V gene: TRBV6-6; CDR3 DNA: TGTGCCAGCAGTTACAATAGCGCCCCAGATGGCTACACCTTC; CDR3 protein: CASSYNSAPDGYTF
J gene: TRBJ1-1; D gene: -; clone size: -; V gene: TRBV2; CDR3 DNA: TGTGCCAGCAGGGGGACGTGGAACACTGAAGCTTTCTTT; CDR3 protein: CASRGTWNTEAFF
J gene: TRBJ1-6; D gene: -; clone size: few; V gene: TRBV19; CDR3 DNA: TGTGCCAGTAGTATTGGAAGGTATAACGGTTCACCCCTCCACTTT; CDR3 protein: CASSIGRYNGSPLHF
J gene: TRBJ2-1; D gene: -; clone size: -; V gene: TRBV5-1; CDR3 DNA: TGCGCCAGCAGCTTGGTTCTCAGAGAGCAGTTCTTC; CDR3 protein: CASSLVLREQFF
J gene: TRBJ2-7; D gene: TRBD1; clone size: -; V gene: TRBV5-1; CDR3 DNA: TGCGCCAGCAGCTTAGACCGACAGGGCATTAACGAGCAGTACTTC; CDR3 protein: CASSLDRQGINEQYF
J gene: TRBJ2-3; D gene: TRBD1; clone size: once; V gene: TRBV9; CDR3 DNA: TGTGCCAGCAGTGAATACAGGGGAGGCACAGATACGCAGTATTTT; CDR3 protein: CASSEYRGGTDTQYF
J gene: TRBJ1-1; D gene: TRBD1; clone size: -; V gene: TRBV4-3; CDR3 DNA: TGCGCCAGCAGCCAAGTAACAGGGGGAGGTACTGAAGCTTTCTTT; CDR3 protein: CASSQVTGGGTEAFF
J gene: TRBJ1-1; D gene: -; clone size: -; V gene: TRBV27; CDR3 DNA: TGTGCCAGCAGTCTCGGGGGGGACAATATGAAGACTGAAGCTTTCTTT; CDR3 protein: CASSLGGDNMKTEAFF
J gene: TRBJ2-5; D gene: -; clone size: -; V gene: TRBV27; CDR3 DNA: TGTGCCAGCAGTGTGGCCGGGGGCGGGGAGACCCAGTACTTC; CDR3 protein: CASSVAGGGETQYF
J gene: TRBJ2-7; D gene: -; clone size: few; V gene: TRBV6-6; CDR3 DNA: TGTGCCAGCAGTTACGACGGCGGCTCCTACGAGCAGTACTTC; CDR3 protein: CASSYDGGSYEQYF
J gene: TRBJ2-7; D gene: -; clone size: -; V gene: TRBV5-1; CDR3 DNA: TGCGCCAGCAGCTTTGCCCCGAAAGGCCGCGGGGGCTCCCTTTACGAGCAGTACTTC; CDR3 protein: CASSFAPKGRGGSLYEQYF
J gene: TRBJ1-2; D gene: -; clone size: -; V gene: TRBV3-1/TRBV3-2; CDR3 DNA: TGTGCCAGCAGCCAAGGGGCCCCGGGCTACACCTTC; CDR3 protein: CASSQGAPGYTF
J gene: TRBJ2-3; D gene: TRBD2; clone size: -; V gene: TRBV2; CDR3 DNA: TGTGCCAGCAGTGACGGGGGCGGGGGGCTTTCCACAGATACGCAGTATTTT; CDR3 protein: CASSDGGGGLSTDTQYF
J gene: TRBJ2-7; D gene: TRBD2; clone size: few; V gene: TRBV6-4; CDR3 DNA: TGTGCCAGCAGTGAATCACTAGCGGGGGGCCCCTCTAACTCCTACGAGCAGTACTTC; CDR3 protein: CASSESLAGGPSNSYEQYF
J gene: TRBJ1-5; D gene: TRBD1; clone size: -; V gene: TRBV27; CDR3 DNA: TGTGCCAGCAGTCTCGACAGGGCTAATCAGCCCCAGCATTTT; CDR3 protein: CASSLDRANQPQHF
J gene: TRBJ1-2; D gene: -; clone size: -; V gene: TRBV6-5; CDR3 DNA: TGTGCCAGCAGCCCCGGTCGGGAGGACAGAACAACCTTC; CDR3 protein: CASSPGREDRTTF
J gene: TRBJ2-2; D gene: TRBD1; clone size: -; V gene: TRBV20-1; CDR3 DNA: TGCAGTGCTAGTACGGGACAGGGGGTGAACACCGGGGAGCTGTTTTTT; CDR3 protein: CSASTGQGVNTGELFF